Listed below are T cell receptor beta chains from one sample, sequenced in a study of cytomegalovirus exposure and HLA in healthy donors. Only in-frame clones appear in the TCRdb table, and some are missing; sequencing was by immunoSEQ multiplex PCR. The table records 55,000 to 75,000 clones, roughly 77% of them present only once. The sequenced material came from PBMCs. Receptors were obtained from a man aged 30-40 years in good health and CMV-seropositive. Each CDR3 is given with its conserved first and last residue. The order of the fields is clone size, V gene, D gene, J gene, CDR3 DNA, CDR3 protein. A D gene is named only where the DNA matches it firmly. The listing skips clone size in some rows; elsewhere it reads once, few, many or a size class.

size: -; V: TRBV19; D: TRBD2; J: TRBJ2-5; DNA: TGTGCCAGTAGCTTACTAGCGGGGGCCCAACAAGAGACCCAGTACTTC; CDR3: CASSLLAGAQQETQYF
size: -; V: TRBV7-2; D: -; J: TRBJ2-7; DNA: TGTGCCAGCAGCTCGTACGGTGGGGCGGGGACCTACGAGCAGTACTTC; CDR3: CASSSYGGAGTYEQYF
size: few; V: TRBV6-5; D: -; J: TRBJ1-2; DNA: TGTGCCAGCAGTACTACGAGTTCGGGGGGCAATGGCTACACCTTC; CDR3: CASSTTSSGGNGYTF
size: -; V: TRBV7-8; D: -; J: TRBJ1-5; DNA: TGTGCCAGCAGCTTAGCGGGGGCATGGGCTCAGCCCCAGCATTTT; CDR3: CASSLAGAWAQPQHF
size: few; V: TRBV19; D: TRBD1; J: TRBJ1-1; DNA: TGTGCCAGTGCCAGGCAGGGGGCTACTGAAGCTTTCTTT; CDR3: CASARQGATEAFF
size: -; V: TRBV28; D: -; J: TRBJ2-5; DNA: TGTGCCAGCAGCGACCCCCTGACAAAGGAGTACTTC; CDR3: CASSDPLTKEYF
size: -; V: TRBV7-2; D: TRBD1; J: TRBJ1-2; DNA: TGTGCCAGCAGCTTATCCCAGGGGGAAGGCTACACCTTC; CDR3: CASSLSQGEGYTF
size: few; V: TRBV11-2; D: TRBD1; J: TRBJ2-7; DNA: TGTGCCAGCAGCTCCCTGGAGATCGACAGGGAGACGCTTAGCTACGAGCAGTACTTC; CDR3: CASSSLEIDRETLSYEQYF
size: -; V: TRBV28; D: TRBD1; J: TRBJ2-7; DNA: TGTGCCAGCAGCCCCTCTGGACAGGGATATTCCGAGCAGTACTTC; CDR3: CASSPSGQGYSEQYF
size: few; V: TRBV30; D: TRBD1; J: TRBJ1-1; DNA: TGTGCCTGGAAAAAAACAGGGGGACGGGAAACTGAAGCTTTCTTT; CDR3: CAWKKTGGRETEAFF
size: -; V: TRBV27; D: -; J: TRBJ1-6; DNA: TGTGCCAGCAGTTTATACTTTGAGGGCCGAGGCAATTCACCCCTCCACTTT; CDR3: CASSLYFEGRGNSPLHF
size: -; V: TRBV6-4; D: TRBD2; J: TRBJ2-3; DNA: TGTGCCAGCAGTGACTCAGCGGGGGGGCCAGATACGCAGTATTTT; CDR3: CASSDSAGGPDTQYF
size: -; V: TRBV15; D: -; J: TRBJ1-6; DNA: TGTGCCACCGGAGGCGGCCGGGCCACCAATTCACCCCTCCACTTT; CDR3: CATGGGRATNSPLHF
size: -; V: TRBV7-8; D: TRBD2; J: TRBJ2-3; DNA: TGTGCCAGCAGCCCAAGACCCGGGACTAGCGGGGGGTATTTT; CDR3: CASSPRPGTSGGYF
size: -; V: TRBV6-5; D: -; J: TRBJ1-3; DNA: TGTGCCAGCAGTATGGGACTCTCTGGAAACACCATATATTTT; CDR3: CASSMGLSGNTIYF
size: -; V: TRBV11-3; D: TRBD2; J: TRBJ2-7; DNA: TGTGCCAGCAGGAATCGGGGGGAGGGCGAGCAGTACTTC; CDR3: CASRNRGEGEQYF
size: -; V: TRBV6-1; D: -; J: TRBJ1-2; DNA: TGTGCCAGCAGAAACAGGGCCGACTATGGCTACACCTTC; CDR3: CASRNRADYGYTF